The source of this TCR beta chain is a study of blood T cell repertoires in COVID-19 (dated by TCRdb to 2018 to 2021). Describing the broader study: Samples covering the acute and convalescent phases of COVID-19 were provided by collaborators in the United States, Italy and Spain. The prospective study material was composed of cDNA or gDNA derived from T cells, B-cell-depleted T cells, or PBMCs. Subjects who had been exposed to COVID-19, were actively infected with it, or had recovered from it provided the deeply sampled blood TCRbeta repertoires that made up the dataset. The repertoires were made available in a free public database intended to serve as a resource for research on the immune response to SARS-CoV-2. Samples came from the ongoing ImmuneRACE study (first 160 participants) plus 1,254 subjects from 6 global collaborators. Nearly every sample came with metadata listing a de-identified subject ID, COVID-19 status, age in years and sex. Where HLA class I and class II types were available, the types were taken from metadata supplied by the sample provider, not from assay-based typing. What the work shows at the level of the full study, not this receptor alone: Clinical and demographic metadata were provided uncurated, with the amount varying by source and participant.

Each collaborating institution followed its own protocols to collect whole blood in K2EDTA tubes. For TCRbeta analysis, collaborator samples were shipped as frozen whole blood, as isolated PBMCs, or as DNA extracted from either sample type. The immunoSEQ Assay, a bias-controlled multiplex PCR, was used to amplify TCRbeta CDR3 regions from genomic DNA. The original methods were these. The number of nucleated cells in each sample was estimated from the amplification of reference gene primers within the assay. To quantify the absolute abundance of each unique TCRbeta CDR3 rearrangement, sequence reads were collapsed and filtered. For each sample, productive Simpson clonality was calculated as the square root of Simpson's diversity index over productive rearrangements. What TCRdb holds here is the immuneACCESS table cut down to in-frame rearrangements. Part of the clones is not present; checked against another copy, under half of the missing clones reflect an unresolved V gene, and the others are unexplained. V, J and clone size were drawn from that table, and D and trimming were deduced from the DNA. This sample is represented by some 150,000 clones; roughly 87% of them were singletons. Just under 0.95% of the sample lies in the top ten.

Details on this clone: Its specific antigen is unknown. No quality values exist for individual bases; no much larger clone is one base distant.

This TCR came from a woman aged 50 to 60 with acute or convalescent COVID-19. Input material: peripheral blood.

The DNA is TGTGCCAGCAGTGAGGTTCACAGACATGTCGGGGAGCTGTTTTTT. It encodes CASSEVHRHVGELFF. The chain employs TRBV6-1 and TRBJ2-2; the D gene is not confidently resolved. CDR1 and CDR2, per the germline V gene, are MNHNS and SASEGT. A distance of 15 bases separates the germline ends of V and J, which lose 3 bases and 7 bases respectively. From cysteine to phenylalanine, the CDR3 is 15 amino acids long. Of the read, only the CDR3 DNA is kept; its 45 bases are in frame from base 1.